A single T cell receptor (beta chain) is shown here with its context. Its antigen is not known. At one end the junction does not follow the germline gene, possibly because of a read error. This CDR3 has 15 residues. The germline V gene encodes CDR1 ENHRY and CDR2 SYGVKD. This entry belongs to a study of cytomegalovirus exposure and HLA in healthy donors. 13 Jbeta primers and 60 Vbeta primers were used for the PCR. The method was immunoSEQ multiplex PCR; TCRdb's version includes in-frame clones alone and lacks a portion of them. The sample contains under 200,000 clones, 82% of which appear only once. The study, taken as a whole, reports: In vitro experiments confirmed that a few CMV-associated chains were specific for CMV antigens. A missense DCLRE1C variant was associated with V- and J-gene trimming of TCR beta chains in a later analysis, and an independent cohort replicated the association. A later analysis showed TCR association rates differing by HLA locus, peaking at DRB1 and lowest at HLA-C.

The sequencing input was PBMCs. The rearrangement joins TRBV10-3 to TRBJ2-3, with 10 bases aligning to TRBD2. The clonotype was recovered from a male donor in good health and CMV-seropositive. The CDR3: CASSERGGSTDTQYF. The CDR3 DNA follows: TGTGCCAGCAGTGAGCGGGGGGGCAGCACAGATACGCAGTATTTT.